The 16 T cell receptor beta chains in this list originate from one sample, sequenced in a study of cytomegalovirus exposure and HLA in healthy donors. Generated by immunoSEQ multiplex PCR, the TCRdb table keeps only in-frame clones and is missing some. The table shows some 140,000 clones, with approximately 84% occurring only once. The sequencing input was PBMCs. These receptors were taken from a woman in her 30s in good health and CMV-seronegative.

The J gene is TRBJ2-5, the V gene TRBV5-4; 9 bases are a match to TRBD2. The CDR3 length is 13 residues. Unmatched junction bases numbered 1, after V lost 4 bases and J lost 3 bases. The germline V gene encodes CDR1 SGHNT and CDR2 YYREEE (reference sequence). This chain's CDR3 is CASSRTSEETQYF. The CDR3 DNA follows: TGTGCCAGCAGCCGGACTAGCGAAGAGACCCAGTACTTC.

The rearrangement joins TRBV20-1 to TRBJ1-1; D possibly corresponds to TRBD1 (6 bases). The germline V gene encodes CDR1 DFQATT and CDR2 SNEGSKA (reference sequence). The CDR3 runs 8 residues. CDR3 in amino acids: CRVQGAFF. The DNA for the CDR3 is TGCAGGGTACAGGGAGCTTTCTTT.

This clone was recorded a few times. The chain has TRBV2 and TRBJ2-5; 7 nucleotides align to TRBD1. The junction had 5 bases not matched to a gene; V was cut back by 5 bases and J by 2 bases. This CDR3 comprises 14 residues. Germline CDR1 is SNHLY and CDR2 is FYNNEI. The CDR3 bases are TGTGCCAGCAGTCAACAGGGGTTTCAAGAGACCCAGTACTTC. Translation gives CASSQQGFQETQYF.

V gene TRBV2 combines with J gene TRBJ1-4; 8 bases agree with TRBD1. The CDR3 has 15 residues. CDR1 is SNHLY and CDR2 is FYNNEI in the germline V gene. V dropped 7 bases and J dropped 4; count of bases not matched to a gene: 8. This chain's CDR3 is CASTGQGKGNEKLFF. The CDR3 DNA sequence: TGTGCCAGCACTGGACAGGGCAAGGGTAATGAAAAACTGTTTTTT.

The V call is TRBV6-5, the J call TRBJ1-3, with D unclear. Trimming shortened V by 2 bases and J by 0 bases, and 5 bases separated the two germline ends. The germline V gene encodes CDR1 MNHEY and CDR2 SVGAGI. CDR3 length equals 14 residues. The CDR3 nucleotides are TGTGCCAGCAGTTACGAGTACTCTGGAAACACCATATATTTT. It codes for CASSYEYSGNTIYF.

V usage is TRBV10-3 and J usage is TRBJ2-7; TRBD2 is a possible D gene (6 bases). Germline CDR1 reads ENHRY; CDR2 reads SYGVKD. The CDR3 has 14 amino acids. V dropped 2 bases and J dropped 2 bases, with 10 bases sitting between them. CDR3 residues: CAISEPGGTYEQYF. Written as DNA, the CDR3 is TGTGCCATCAGTGAGCCTGGGGGGACCTACGAGCAGTACTTC.

CDR3 coding DNA: TGTGCCTGGAGCGAGCGGGAGACCCAGTACTTC. Amino acid sequence: CAWSERETQYF. The V gene is TRBV30, the J gene TRBJ2-5, with a weak D call TRBD2 (5 bases). The CDR3 has 11 residues. Germline-derived CDR1 and CDR2 are GTSNPN and SVGIG (reference sequence). The V gene lost 3 bases and the J gene lost 5 bases, with 7 bases spanning the gap.

The chain carries TRBV7-9 and TRBJ1-3; D unresolved. The CDR3 is 16 amino acids. In germline, CDR1 is SEHNR, CDR2 FQNEAQ (reference sequence). V was cut by 1 base and J by 0 bases, with 10 bases left in between. The CDR3 sequence is CASSLVLRSSGNTIYF. The CDR3 DNA sequence: TGTGCCAGCAGCTTAGTACTTCGAAGCTCTGGAAACACCATATATTTT.

The genes are TRBV5-4 and TRBJ1-3; 11 bases align to TRBD1. The CDR3 sequence is 16 residues long. The germline V gene encodes CDR1 SGHNT and CDR2 YYREEE (reference sequence). V trimming: 4 bases; J trimming: 2 bases; junction bases outside the gene matches: 5. CDR3 region: CASSVGQGAAGNTIYF. The CDR3 nucleotides read TGTGCCAGCAGCGTCGGACAGGGGGCAGCTGGAAACACCATATATTTT.

The chain combines TRBV5-4 with TRBJ1-5, with 9 bases aligning to TRBD1. The CDR3 covers 15 residues. The germline gives CDR1 SGHNT, CDR2 YYREEE (reference sequence). J lost 5 bases, V lost 0 bases, and 3 bases had no gene match. DNA for the CDR3: TGTGCCAGCAGCTTGGCGGGACAGGGTGATCAGCCCCAGCATTTT. It encodes CASSLAGQGDQPQHF.

This clone was counted only a few times. The chain employs TRBV9 and TRBJ1-6, with a weak D call TRBD1 (6 bases). Germline lookup yields CDR1 SGDLS and CDR2 YYNGEE. Trimming removed 4 bases at V and 10 bases at J, with 12 bases between. This CDR3 spans 13 amino acids. As DNA, the CDR3 is TGTGCCAGCAGCCCTGGGACAAACTCACCCCTCCACTTT. Amino acids: CASSPGTNSPLHF.

The genes are TRBV5-6 and TRBJ1-6; TRBD1 aligns across 9 bases. The V gene end was trimmed by 3 bases and the J gene end by 14 bases; junction bases not matched to a gene: 15. Germline V gives CDR1 SGHDT, CDR2 YYEEEE. The CDR3 covers 16 residues. In DNA form, the CDR3 reads TGTGCCAGCAGCTCACTCCGGGACAGGGTTTTTCAAGCCCTCCACTTT. It translates to CASSSLRDRVFQALHF.

The chain couples TRBV6-4 to TRBJ2-3, with 12 bases fitting TRBD2. Germline assignment: CDR1 MRHNA and CDR2 SNTAGT. J gave up 8 bases and V 0 bases, and 6 bases lay outside the gene matches. The CDR3 length is 16 residues. The CDR3 coding sequence is TGTGCCAGCAGTGACTCACCTAGCGGGGGGGCCTCTACGCAGTATTTT. Protein: CASSDSPSGGASTQYF.

The chain carries TRBV5-1 and TRBJ2-5; 7 nucleotides align to TRBD1. Germline-derived CDR1 and CDR2 are SGHRS and YFSETQ. The CDR3 has 14 residues. The V segment lost 4 bases and the J segment 1 base; nucleotides outside the gene matches: 4. CDR3: CASSDPGGQETQYF. The CDR3, as DNA: TGCGCCAGCAGCGATCCAGGGGGCCAAGAGACCCAGTACTTC.

The chain has TRBV6-5 and TRBJ1-5, with a tentative D call TRBD1 (6 bases). Germline CDR1 reads MNHEY; CDR2 reads SVGAGI. V was cut by 0 bases and J by 5 bases, with 8 bases left in between. The CDR3 is made up of 14 amino acids. The CDR3 is CASSYSEGDQPQHF. The DNA for the CDR3 is TGTGCCAGCAGTTACTCTGAGGGGGATCAGCCCCAGCATTTT.

The J gene is TRBJ1-4, the V gene TRBV11-2; no clear D. This CDR3 spans 11 amino acids. Between the trimmed V and J ends, which lost 4 bases and 7 bases, there was a span of 4 bases. Germline V gene sequence: CDR1 SGHAT, CDR2 FQNNGV. CDR3 sequence: CASSSGEKLFF. In nucleotides, the CDR3 is TGTGCCAGCAGCTCGGGTGAAAAACTGTTTTTT.